The clone carrying this TCR beta chain was counted only a few times. The antigen remains undetermined. Template switching by 5'RACE produced TCR cDNA, adding a universal primer site and UMIs. TCRdb re-called the 5' RACE reads with MiXCR, one entry per CDR3 protein. Altogether 250,000 to 300,000 distinct CDR3 sequences are present, around 13% being singletons, with the ten largest covering roughly 0.5%. The sample originates from a study of T cells after yellow fever vaccination. Study summary: Preparation used SMART-Seq v4 Ultra Low Input for the low-cell-number fractions.

Study outcomes and limitations: By day 5 rather than day 15, the secondary response had peaked, though it was weaker.

CDR3 length equals 13 residues. V lost 8 bases to trimming and J lost 3 bases, with 11 bases between them. Germline V gene data show CDR1 as KGHDR and CDR2 as SFDVKD. The sequenced sample was CD4+ T cells sorted from PBMCs, obtained 45 days after the yellow fever booster vaccination. This receptor was taken from a man in his thirties or forties who received the YFV17D yellow fever vaccine. V usage is TRBV24-1 and J usage is TRBJ2-3; D not resolved. The CDR3 loop reads CATKGHDTDTQYF. As DNA, the CDR3 is TGTGCCACCAAGGGCCACGATACAGATACGCAGTATTTT.